This entry features one T cell receptor beta chain sequence. The data derive from a study of OX40 agonist ivuxolimab in advanced cancers. Method: immunoSEQ multiplex PCR; TCRdb's copy keeps in-frame clones and lacks some. The sample holds 95,000 or so clones, approximately 90% seen once. CDR3 length equals 14 residues. V lost 3 bases and J lost 4, with 12 bases in between. CDR1 is MGHRA and CDR2 is YSYEKL in the germline V gene. Sequencing used CD4+ or CD8+ T cells sorted from blood, obtained in a trial of the OX40 agonist ivuxolimab. This clonotype originated in an adult with an advanced solid tumor such as melanoma, head and neck, liver or kidney cancer. This chain connects TRBV4-1 to TRBJ2-5; D call uncertain. The CDR3 region is CASSQPVGLETQYF. In DNA, the CDR3 is TGCGCCAGCAGCCAGCCGGTGGGTTTAGAGACCCAGTACTTC.